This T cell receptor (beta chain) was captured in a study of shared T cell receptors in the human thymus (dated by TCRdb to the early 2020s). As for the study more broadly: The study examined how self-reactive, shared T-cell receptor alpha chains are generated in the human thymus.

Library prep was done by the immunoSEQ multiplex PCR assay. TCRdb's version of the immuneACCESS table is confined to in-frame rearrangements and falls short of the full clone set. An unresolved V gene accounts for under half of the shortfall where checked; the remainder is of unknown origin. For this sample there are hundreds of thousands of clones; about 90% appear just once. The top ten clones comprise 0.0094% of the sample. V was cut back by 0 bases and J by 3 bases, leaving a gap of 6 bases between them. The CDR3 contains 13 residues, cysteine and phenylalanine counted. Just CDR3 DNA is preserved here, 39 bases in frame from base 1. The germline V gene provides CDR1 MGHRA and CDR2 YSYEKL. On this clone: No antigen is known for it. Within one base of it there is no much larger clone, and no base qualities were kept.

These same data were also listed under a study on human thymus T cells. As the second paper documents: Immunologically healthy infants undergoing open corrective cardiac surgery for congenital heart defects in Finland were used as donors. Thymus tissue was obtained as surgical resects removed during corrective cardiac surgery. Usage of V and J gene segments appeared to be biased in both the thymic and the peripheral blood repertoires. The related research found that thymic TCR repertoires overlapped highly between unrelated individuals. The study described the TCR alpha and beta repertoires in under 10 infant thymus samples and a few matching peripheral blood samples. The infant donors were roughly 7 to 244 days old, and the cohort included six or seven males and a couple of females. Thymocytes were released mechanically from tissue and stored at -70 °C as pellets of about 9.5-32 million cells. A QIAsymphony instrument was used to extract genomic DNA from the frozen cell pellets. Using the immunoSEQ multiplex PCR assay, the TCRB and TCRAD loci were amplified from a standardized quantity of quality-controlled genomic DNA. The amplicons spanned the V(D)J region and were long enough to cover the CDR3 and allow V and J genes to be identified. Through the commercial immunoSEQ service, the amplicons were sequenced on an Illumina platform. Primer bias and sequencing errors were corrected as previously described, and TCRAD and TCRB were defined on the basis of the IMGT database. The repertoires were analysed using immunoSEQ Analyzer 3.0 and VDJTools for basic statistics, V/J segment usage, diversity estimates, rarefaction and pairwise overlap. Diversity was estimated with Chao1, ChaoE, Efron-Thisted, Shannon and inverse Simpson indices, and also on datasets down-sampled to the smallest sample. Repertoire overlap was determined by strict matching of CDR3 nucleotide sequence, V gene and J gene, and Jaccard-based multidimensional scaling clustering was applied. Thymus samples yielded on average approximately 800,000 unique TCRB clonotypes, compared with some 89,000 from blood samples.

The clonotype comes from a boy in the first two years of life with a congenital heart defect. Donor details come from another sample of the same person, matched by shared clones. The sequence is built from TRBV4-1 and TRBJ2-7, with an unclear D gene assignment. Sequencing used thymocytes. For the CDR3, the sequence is CASSQEPGYEQYF. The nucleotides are TGCGCCAGCAGCCAAGAGCCAGGCTACGAGCAGTACTTC.